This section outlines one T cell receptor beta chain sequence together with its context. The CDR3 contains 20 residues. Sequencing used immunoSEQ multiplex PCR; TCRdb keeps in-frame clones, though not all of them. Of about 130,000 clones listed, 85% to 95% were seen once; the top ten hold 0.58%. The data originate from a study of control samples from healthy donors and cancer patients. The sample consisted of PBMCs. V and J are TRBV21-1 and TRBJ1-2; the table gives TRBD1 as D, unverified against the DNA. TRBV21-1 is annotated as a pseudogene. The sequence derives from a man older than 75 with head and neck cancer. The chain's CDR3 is CASSNETASDRGKVNYGYTF. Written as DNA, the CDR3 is TGTGCCAGCAGCAATGAAACCGCATCGGACAGGGGAAAGGTTAACTATGGCTACACCTTC.